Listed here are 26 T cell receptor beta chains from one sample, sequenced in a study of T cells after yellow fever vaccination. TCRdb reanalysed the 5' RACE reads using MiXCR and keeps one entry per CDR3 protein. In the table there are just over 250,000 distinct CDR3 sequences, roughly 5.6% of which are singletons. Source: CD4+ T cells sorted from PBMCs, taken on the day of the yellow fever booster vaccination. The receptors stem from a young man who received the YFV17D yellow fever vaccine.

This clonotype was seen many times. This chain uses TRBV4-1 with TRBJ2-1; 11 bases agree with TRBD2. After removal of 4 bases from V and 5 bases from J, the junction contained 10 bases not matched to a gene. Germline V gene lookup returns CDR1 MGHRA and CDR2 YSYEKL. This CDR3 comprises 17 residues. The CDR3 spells CASSLWSGTSGNNEQFF. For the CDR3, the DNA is TGCGCCAGCAGCCTATGGTCCGGGACTAGCGGTAACAATGAGCAGTTCTTC.

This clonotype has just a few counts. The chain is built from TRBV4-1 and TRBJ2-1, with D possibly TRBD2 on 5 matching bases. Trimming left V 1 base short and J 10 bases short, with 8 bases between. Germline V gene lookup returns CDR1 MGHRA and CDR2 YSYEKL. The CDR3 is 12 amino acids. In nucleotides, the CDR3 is TGCGCCAGCAGCCAAGTCCGGGAAGAGCAGTTCTTC. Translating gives CASSQVREEQFF.

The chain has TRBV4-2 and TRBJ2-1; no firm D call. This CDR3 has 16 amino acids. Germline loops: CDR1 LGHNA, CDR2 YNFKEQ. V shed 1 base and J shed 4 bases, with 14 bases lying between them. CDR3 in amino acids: CASSQALDGRYNEQFF. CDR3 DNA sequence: TGTGCCAGCAGCCAAGCTTTGGACGGTCGATACAATGAGCAGTTCTTC.

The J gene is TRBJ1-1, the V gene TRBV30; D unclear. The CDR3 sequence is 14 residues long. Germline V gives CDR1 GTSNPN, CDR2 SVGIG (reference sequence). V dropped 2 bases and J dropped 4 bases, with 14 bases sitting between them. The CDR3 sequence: CAWSSVTPGTEAFF. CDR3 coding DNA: TGTGCCTGGAGTTCTGTGACACCCGGCACTGAAGCTTTCTTT.

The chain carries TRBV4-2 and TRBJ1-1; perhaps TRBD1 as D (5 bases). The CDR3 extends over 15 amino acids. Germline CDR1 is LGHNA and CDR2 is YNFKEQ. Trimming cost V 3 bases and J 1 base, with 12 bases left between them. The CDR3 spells CASSQGEGGNTEAFF. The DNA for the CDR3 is TGTGCCAGCAGCCAGGGGGAGGGTGGGAACACTGAAGCTTTCTTT.

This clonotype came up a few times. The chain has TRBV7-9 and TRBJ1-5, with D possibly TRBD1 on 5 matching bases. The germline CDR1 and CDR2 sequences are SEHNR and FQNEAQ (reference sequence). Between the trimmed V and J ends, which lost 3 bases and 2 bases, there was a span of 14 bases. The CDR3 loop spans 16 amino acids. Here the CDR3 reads CASSFWSGNGNQPQHF. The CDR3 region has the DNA TGTGCCAGCAGCTTTTGGTCAGGGAATGGCAATCAGCCCCAGCATTTT.

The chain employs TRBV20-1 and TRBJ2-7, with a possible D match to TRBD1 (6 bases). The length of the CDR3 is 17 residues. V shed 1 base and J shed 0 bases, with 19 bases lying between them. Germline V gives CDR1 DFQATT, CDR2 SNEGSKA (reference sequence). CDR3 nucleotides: TGCAGTGCTAGAGGGTATCGCAGGGGCCCTTTCTCCTACGAGCAGTACTTC. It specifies CSARGYRRGPFSYEQYF.

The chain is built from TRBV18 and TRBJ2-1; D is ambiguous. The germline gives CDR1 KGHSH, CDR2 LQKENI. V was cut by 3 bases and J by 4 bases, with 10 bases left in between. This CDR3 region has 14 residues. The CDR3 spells CASSPDLSYNEQFF. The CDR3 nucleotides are TGTGCCAGCTCACCGGACCTGTCTTACAATGAGCAGTTCTTC.

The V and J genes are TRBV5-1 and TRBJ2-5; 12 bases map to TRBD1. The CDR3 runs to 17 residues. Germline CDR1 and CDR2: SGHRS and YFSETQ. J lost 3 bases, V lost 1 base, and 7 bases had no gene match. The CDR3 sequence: CASSLSGTGGIKETQYF. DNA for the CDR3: TGCGCCAGCAGCTTGTCCGGGACAGGGGGCATAAAAGAGACCCAGTACTTC.

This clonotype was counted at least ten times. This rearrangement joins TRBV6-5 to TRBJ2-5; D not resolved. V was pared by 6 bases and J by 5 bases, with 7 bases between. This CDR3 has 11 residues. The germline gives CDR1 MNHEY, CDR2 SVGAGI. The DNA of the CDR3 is TGTGCCAGCAGAATCAGGGAGACCCAGTACTTC. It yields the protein CASRIRETQYF.

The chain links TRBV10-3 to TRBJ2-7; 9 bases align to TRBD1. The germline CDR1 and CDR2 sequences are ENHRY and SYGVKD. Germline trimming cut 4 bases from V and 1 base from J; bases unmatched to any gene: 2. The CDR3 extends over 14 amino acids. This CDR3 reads CAISVGTGSYEQYF. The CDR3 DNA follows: TGTGCCATCAGTGTCGGGACAGGGTCCTACGAGCAGTACTTC.

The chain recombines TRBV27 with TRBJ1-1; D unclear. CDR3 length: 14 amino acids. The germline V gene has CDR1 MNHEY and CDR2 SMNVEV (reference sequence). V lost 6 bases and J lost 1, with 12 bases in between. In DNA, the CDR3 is TGTGCCAGCAGCCGTCGGGAGGGGAACACTGAAGCTTTCTTT. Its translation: CASSRREGNTEAFF.

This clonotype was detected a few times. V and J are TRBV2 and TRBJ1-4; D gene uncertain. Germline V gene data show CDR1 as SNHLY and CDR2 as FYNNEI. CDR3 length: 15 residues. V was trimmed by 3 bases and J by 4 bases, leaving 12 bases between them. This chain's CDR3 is CASSDPGGFNEKLFF. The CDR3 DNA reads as TGTGCCAGCAGTGACCCAGGAGGCTTTAATGAAAAACTGTTTTTT.

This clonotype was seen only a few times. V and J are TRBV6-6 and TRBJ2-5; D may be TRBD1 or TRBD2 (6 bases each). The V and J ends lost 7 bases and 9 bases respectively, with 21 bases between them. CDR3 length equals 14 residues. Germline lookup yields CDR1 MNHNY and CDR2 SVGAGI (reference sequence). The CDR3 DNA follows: TGTGCCAGCATATTTGGACAGTCATGGGGGGCCCAGTACTTC. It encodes CASIFGQSWGAQYF.

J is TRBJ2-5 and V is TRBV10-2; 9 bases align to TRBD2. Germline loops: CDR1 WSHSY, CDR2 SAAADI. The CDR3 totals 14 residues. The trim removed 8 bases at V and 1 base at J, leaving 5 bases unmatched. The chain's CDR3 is CASALAGRQETQYF. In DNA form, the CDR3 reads TGCGCCAGCGCGCTAGCGGGGCGCCAAGAGACCCAGTACTTC.

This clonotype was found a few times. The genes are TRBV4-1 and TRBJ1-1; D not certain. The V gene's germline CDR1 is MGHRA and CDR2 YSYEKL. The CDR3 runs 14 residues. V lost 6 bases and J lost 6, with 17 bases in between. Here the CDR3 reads CASRYGPRQAEAFF. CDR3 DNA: TGCGCCAGCAGGTACGGACCGAGGCAGGCTGAAGCTTTCTTT.

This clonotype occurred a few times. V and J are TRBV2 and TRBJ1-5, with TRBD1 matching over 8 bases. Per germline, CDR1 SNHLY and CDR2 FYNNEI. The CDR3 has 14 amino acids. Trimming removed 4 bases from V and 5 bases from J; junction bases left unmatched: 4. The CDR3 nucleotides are TGTGCCAGCAGTGTCGACAGGGGTGATCAGCCCCAGCATTTT. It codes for CASSVDRGDQPQHF. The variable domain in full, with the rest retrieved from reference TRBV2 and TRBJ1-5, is EPEVTQTPSHQVTQMGQEVILRCVPISNHLYFYWYRQILGQKVEFLVSFYNNEISEKSEIFDDQFSVERPDGSNFTLKIRSTKLEDSAMYFCASSVDRGDQPQHFGDGTRLSIL.

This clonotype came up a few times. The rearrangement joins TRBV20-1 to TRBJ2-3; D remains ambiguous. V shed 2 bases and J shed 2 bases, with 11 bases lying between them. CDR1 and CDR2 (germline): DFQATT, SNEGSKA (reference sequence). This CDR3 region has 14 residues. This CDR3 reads CSARPEVSTDTQYF. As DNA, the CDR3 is TGCAGTGCTAGACCTGAAGTTTCCACAGATACGCAGTATTTT.

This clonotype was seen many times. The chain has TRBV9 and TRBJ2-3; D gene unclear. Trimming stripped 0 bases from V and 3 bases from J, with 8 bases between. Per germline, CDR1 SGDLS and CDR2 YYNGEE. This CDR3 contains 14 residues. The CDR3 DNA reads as TGTGCCAGCAGCGTAGGGTTCAGAACAGATACGCAGTATTTT. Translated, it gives CASSVGFRTDTQYF.

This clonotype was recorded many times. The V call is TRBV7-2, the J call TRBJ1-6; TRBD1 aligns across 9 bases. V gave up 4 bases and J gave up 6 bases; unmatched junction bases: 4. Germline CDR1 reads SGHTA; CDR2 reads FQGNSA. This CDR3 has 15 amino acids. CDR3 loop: CASSWGQGVNSPLHF. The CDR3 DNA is TGTGCCAGCAGCTGGGGACAGGGAGTTAATTCACCCCTCCACTTT.

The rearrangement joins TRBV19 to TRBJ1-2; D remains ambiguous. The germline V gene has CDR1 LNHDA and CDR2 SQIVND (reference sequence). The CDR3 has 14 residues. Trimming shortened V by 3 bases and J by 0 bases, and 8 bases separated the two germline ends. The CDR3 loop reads CASSIMLSNYGYTF. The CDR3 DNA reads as TGTGCCAGTAGTATTATGCTCTCTAACTATGGCTACACCTTC.

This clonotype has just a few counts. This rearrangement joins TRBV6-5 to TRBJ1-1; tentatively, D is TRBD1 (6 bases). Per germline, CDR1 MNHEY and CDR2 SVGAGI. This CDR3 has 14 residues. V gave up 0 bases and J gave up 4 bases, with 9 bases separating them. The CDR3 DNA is TGTGCCAGCAGTTACTCTGCAGGGGTCACTGAAGCTTTCTTT. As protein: CASSYSAGVTEAFF.

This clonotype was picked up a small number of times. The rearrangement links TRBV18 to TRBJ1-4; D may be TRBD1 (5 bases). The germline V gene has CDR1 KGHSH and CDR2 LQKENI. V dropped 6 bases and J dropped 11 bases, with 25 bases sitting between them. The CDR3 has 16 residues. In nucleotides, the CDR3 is TGTGCCAGCTCGCTCTCGCCCGGGACGGGCTTAGTTAAACTGTTTTTT. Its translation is CASSLSPGTGLVKLFF.

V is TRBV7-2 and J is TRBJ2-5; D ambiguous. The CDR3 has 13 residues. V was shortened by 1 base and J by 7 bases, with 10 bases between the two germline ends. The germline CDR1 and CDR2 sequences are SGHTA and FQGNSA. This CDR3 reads CASSLEMQSTQYF. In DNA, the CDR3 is TGTGCCAGCAGCTTAGAGATGCAGTCGACCCAGTACTTC.

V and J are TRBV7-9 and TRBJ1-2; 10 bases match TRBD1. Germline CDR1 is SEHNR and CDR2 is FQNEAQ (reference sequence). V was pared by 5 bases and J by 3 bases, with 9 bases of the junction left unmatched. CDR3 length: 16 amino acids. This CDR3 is CASSTLPGQGYYGYTF. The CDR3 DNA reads TGTGCCAGCAGCACCCTCCCGGGACAGGGGTACTATGGCTACACCTTC.

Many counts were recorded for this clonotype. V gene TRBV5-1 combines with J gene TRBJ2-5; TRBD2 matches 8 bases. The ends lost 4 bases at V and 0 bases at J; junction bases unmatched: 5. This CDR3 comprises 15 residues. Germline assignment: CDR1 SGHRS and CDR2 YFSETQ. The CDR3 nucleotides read TGCGCCAGCAGCGCCCCGGGGGGGTACCAAGAGACCCAGTACTTC. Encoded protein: CASSAPGGYQETQYF.